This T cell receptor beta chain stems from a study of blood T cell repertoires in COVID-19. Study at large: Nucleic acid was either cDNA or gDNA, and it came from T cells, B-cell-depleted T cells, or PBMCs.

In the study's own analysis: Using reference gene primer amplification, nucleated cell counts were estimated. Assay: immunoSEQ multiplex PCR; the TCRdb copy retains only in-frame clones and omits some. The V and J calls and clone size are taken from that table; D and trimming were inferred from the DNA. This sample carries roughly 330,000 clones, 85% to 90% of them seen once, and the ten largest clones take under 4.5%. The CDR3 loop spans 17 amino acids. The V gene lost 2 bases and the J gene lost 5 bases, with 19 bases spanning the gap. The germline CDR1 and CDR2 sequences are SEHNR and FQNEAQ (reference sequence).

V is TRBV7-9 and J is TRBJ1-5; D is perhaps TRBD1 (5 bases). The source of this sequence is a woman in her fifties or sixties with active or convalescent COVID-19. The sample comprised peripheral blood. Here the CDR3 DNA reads TGTGCCAGCAGCTTATGGGGTCCGGGGGAAGATTATCAGCCCCAGCATTTT. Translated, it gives CASSLWGPGEDYQPQHF. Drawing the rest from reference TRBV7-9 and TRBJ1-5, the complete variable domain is DTGVSQNPRHKITKRGQNVTFRCDPISEHNRLYWYRQTLGQGPEFLTYFQNEAQLEKSRLLSDRFSAERPKGSFSTLEIQRTEQGDSAMYLCASSLWGPGEDYQPQHFGDGTRLSIL.